Listed here are 31 T cell receptor beta chains from one sample, sequenced in a study of T cell responses to AZD1222 COVID-19 vaccine. Some clones are missing from TCRdb's copy, which holds only in-frame ones; the method was immunoSEQ multiplex PCR. The sample yields 150,000 to 200,000 clones, around 95% seen once. The starting material was peripheral blood, obtained on day 0 of AZD1222 vaccination. Receptors were obtained from an adult in good health.

The genes are TRBV10-1 and TRBJ2-1, with D unresolved. The V end was cut by 3 bases, the J end by 3 bases, with 12 bases between. CDR3 length equals 15 residues. Germline V gene sequence: CDR1 WNHNN, CDR2 SYGVQD (reference sequence). The CDR3: CASSDGRLDYNEQFF. The CDR3 DNA is TGCGCCAGCAGTGACGGCCGTTTGGACTACAATGAGCAGTTCTTC.

For this clone: Additional DNA sequences in this sample encode the identical CDR3. The chain is built from TRBV6-5 and TRBJ1-2; D ambiguous. Trimming took 7 bases from V and 3 from J, leaving 3 bases between them. Germline-derived CDR1 and CDR2 are MNHEY and SVGAGI. The CDR3 covers 10 residues. In nucleotides, the CDR3 is TGTGCCAGCACAGACTATGGCTACACCTTC. Amino acid sequence: CASTDYGYTF.

The V gene is TRBV18, the J gene TRBJ2-7, with TRBD2 matching 8 bases. The CDR3 length is 16 residues. CDR1 and CDR2 from the germline V gene are KGHSH and LQKENI. Trimming took 3 bases from V and 1 from J; bases not matched to a gene: 8. CDR3 residues: CASSPTTSGPSYEQYF. CDR3 in DNA: TGTGCCAGCTCACCCACTACTAGCGGTCCTTCCTACGAGCAGTACTTC.

This sequence joins TRBV10-3 and TRBJ1-5; no clear D. The CDR3 sequence is 13 residues long. Trimming left V 2 bases short and J 10 bases short, with 12 bases between. Germline V lookup: CDR1 ENHRY, CDR2 SYGVKD. This chain's CDR3 is CAISERVPPPQHF. CDR3 DNA sequence: TGTGCCATCAGTGAGAGGGTTCCTCCACCCCAGCATTTT.

The chain has TRBV28 and TRBJ2-7; the D gene is possibly TRBD2 (5 bases). The CDR3 spans 12 residues. Germline lookup yields CDR1 MDHEN and CDR2 SYDVKM. The germline V and J ends were trimmed by 7 bases and 4 bases, with 11 bases remaining between them. DNA for the CDR3: TGTGCCAGCACCACCGGGATTTACGAGCAGTACTTC. It is translated as CASTTGIYEQYF. The whole variable domain, filled in from reference TRBV28 and TRBJ2-7, reads DVKVTQSSRYLVKRTGEKVFLECVQDMDHENMFWYRQDPGLGLRLIYFSYDVKMKEKGDIPEGYSVSREKKERFSLILESASTNQTSMYLCASTTGIYEQYFGPGTRLTVT.

The chain joins TRBV19 to TRBJ1-3, with a tentative D call TRBD1 (5 bases). Germline V CDR1 and CDR2: LNHDA, SQIVND (reference sequence). The CDR3 covers 14 residues. With 5 bases removed from V and 0 bases from J, the gap between germline ends came to 8 bases. In DNA, the CDR3 is TGTGCCAGTAGTGGGGGGAGCTCTGGAAACACCATATATTTT. This encodes CASSGGSSGNTIYF.

This rearrangement joins TRBV2 to TRBJ1-1, with D possibly TRBD1 on 6 matching bases. The CDR3 length is 11 residues. CDR1 and CDR2 from the germline V gene are SNHLY and FYNNEI. V lost 6 bases to trimming and J lost 7 bases, with 9 bases between them. CDR3 in amino acids: CASSRTDEAFF. The DNA for the CDR3 is TGTGCCAGCAGCCGGACAGATGAAGCTTTCTTT.

The rearrangement uses TRBV19 and TRBJ1-5; the D is unclear. The ends were cut back, 2 bases at V and 2 bases at J, with 7 bases in the middle. The CDR3 has 14 residues. Germline values: CDR1 LNHDA, CDR2 SQIVND (reference sequence). The CDR3 DNA reads as TGTGCCAGTAGTATAAGTTGGGGCAATCAGCCCCAGCATTTT. Translating it yields CASSISWGNQPQHF.

The V gene is TRBV29-1, the J gene TRBJ2-1; perhaps TRBD1 as D (6 bases). Germline CDR1 is SQVTM and CDR2 is ANQGSEA. The CDR3 sequence is 11 residues long. V was cut by 5 bases and J by 8 bases, with 10 bases left in between. CDR3 bases: TGCAGCGTTACAGGGTACGATGAGCAGTTCTTC. This encodes CSVTGYDEQFF.

V is TRBV6-5 and J is TRBJ1-1, with no clear D. This CDR3 region has 15 residues. Germline V lookup: CDR1 MNHEY, CDR2 SVGAGI. Trimming left V 6 bases short and J 1 base short, with 15 bases between. Here the CDR3 reads CASSRYIGSNTEAFF. CDR3 bases: TGTGCCAGCAGCCGTTACATAGGATCGAACACTGAAGCTTTCTTT.

This clone has just one count. The chain joins TRBV5-6 to TRBJ2-7, with 8 bases aligning to TRBD1. The CDR3 runs 14 residues. Unmatched junction bases numbered 4, after V lost 0 bases and J lost 5 bases. Germline CDR1 and CDR2: SGHDT and YYEEEE. The CDR3 bases are TGTGCCAGCAGCTTGGTTGGACAGGGCCACGAGCAGTACTTC. Translation gives CASSLVGQGHEQYF. The variable domain in full, with the rest retrieved from reference TRBV5-6 and TRBJ2-7, is DAGVTQSPTHLIKTRGQQVTLRCSPKSGHDTVSWYQQALGQGPQFIFQYYEEEERQRGNFPDRFSGHQFPNYSSELNVNALLLGDSALYLCASSLVGQGHEQYFGPGTRLTVT.

V usage is TRBV19 and J usage is TRBJ2-1, with no clear D. Trimming shortened V by 3 bases and J by 5 bases, and 11 bases separated the two germline ends. CDR1 and CDR2 from the germline V gene are LNHDA and SQIVND (reference sequence). This CDR3 has 14 amino acids. DNA for the CDR3: TGTGCCAGTAGTATTGTTTCCATCCACAATGAGCAGTTCTTC. This gives the protein CASSIVSIHNEQFF.

This rearrangement joins TRBV19 to TRBJ2-5, with 9 nucleotides matching TRBD2. Germline V gene data show CDR1 as LNHDA and CDR2 as SQIVND (reference sequence). V lost 4 bases and J lost 4; bases outside the gene matches: 7. The CDR3 has 15 residues. CDR3 DNA: TGTGCCAGTAGTAGTAGCGGGAGTACGGCAGAGACCCAGTACTTC. Amino acid sequence: CASSSSGSTAETQYF. Complete variable domain (other parts from reference TRBV19 and TRBJ2-5): DGGITQSPKYLFRKEGQNVTLSCEQNLNHDAMYWYRQDPGQGLRLIYYSQIVNDFQKGDIAEGYSVSREKKESFPLTVTSAQKNPTAFYLCASSSSGSTAETQYFGPGTRLLVL.

The chain has TRBV19 and TRBJ1-2; 8 nucleotides align to TRBD1. V gave up 9 bases and J gave up 4 bases; unmatched junction bases: 4. The V gene's germline CDR1 is LNHDA and CDR2 SQIVND (reference sequence). This CDR3 region has 12 residues. CDR3: CASLTGGYGYTF. CDR3 bases: TGTGCCAGCTTAACAGGGGGCTATGGCTACACCTTC.

The gene calls are TRBV5-5 and TRBJ2-5, with D maybe TRBD1 (6 bases). The CDR3 runs to 14 residues. The ends were cut back, 0 bases at V and 3 bases at J, with 9 bases in the middle. Germline V CDR1 and CDR2: SGHKS, YYEKEE (reference sequence). CDR3 bases: TGTGCCAGCAGCTTGGGGGACACGGAAGAGACCCAGTACTTC. This codes for CASSLGDTEETQYF.

This chain connects TRBV5-1 to TRBJ2-2, with TRBD1 matching 9 bases. Germline V gene sequence: CDR1 SGHRS, CDR2 YFSETQ. Trimming at V came to 1 base and at J to 8 bases, leaving 6 bases not matched to a gene. This CDR3 has 15 residues. CDR3 sequence reads: CASSLLQGAQGELFF. The CDR3 DNA is TGCGCCAGCAGCTTGTTACAGGGGGCGCAGGGGGAGCTGTTTTTT.

V is TRBV27 and J is TRBJ2-1, with a tentative D call TRBD2 (6 bases). Per germline, CDR1 MNHEY and CDR2 SMNVEV (reference sequence). V gave up 7 bases and J gave up 7 bases, with 17 bases separating them. This CDR3 has 14 amino acids. CDR3 sequence reads: CASKQEGNGNEQFF. The CDR3 DNA is TGTGCCAGCAAACAGGAGGGTAATGGGAATGAGCAGTTCTTC.

J is TRBJ2-5 and V is TRBV2, with 10 bases that match TRBD1. V shed 7 bases, J shed 5 bases, and the junction held 10 bases outside the gene matches. The CDR3 is 15 amino acids. Germline CDR1 SNHLY, CDR2 FYNNEI. CDR3 region: CASTRGQGNLETQYF. CDR3 in DNA: TGTGCCAGCACCAGGGGACAGGGGAATTTGGAGACCCAGTACTTC.

The CDR3 here is CATSVLAGEGDEQFF. The CDR3 nucleotides read TGTGCCACCAGTGTCCTAGCGGGAGAAGGGGATGAGCAGTTCTTC. This chain links TRBV24-1 with TRBJ2-1; 10 bases map to TRBD2. The V segment lost 5 bases and the J segment 8 bases; nucleotides outside the gene matches: 8. CDR1 KGHDR and CDR2 SFDVKD come from the germline V gene. The CDR3 extends over 15 amino acids.

This rearrangement joins TRBV7-2 to TRBJ2-1, with D tentatively TRBD2 (6 bases). The CDR3 totals 16 residues. In germline, CDR1 is SGHTA, CDR2 FQGNSA. Trimming cost V 3 bases and J 2 bases, with 14 bases left between them. This chain's CDR3 is CASSFTREWPYNEQFF. The CDR3 DNA reads as TGTGCCAGCAGCTTTACGCGGGAATGGCCCTACAATGAGCAGTTCTTC.

The table lists this clone with a few counts. The rearrangement links TRBV24-1 to TRBJ1-1; possibly TRBD1 for D (5 bases). Germline V lookup: CDR1 KGHDR, CDR2 SFDVKD. CDR3 length equals 13 residues. Trimming took off 9 bases at V and 0 bases at J, with 10 bases between the two ends. CDR3 sequence: CATAGRLNTEAFF. CDR3 DNA: TGTGCCACCGCGGGACGGTTGAACACTGAAGCTTTCTTT.

Only one count was recorded for this clone. V is TRBV28 and J is TRBJ1-6; TRBD1 is a possible D gene (5 bases). This CDR3 is built from 13 residues. Germline V gene lookup returns CDR1 MDHEN and CDR2 SYDVKM. The V end lost 5 bases, the J end lost 11 bases, and 13 bases lay between the germline ends. CDR3: CASSRGTAAPLHF. CDR3 DNA sequence: TGTGCCAGCAGTCGGGGCACCGCAGCACCCCTCCACTTT.

The rearrangement uses TRBV11-2 and TRBJ1-1; 7 bases are shared with TRBD1. Per the germline V gene, CDR1 is SGHAT and CDR2 is FQNNGV. J gave up 4 bases and V 1 base, and 9 bases lay outside the gene matches. This CDR3 is built from 16 residues. Written as DNA, the CDR3 is TGTGCCAGCAGCTTAGGAAGGGGGCTGGATGGCACTGAAGCTTTCTTT. Its translation is CASSLGRGLDGTEAFF.

This chain connects TRBV4-2 to TRBJ1-4; 8 bases agree with TRBD1. CDR1 is LGHNA, CDR2 YNFKEQ, per germline. J lost 7 bases, V lost 3 bases, and 10 bases had no gene match. This CDR3 contains 16 residues. In DNA, the CDR3 is TGTGCCAGCAGCCAGGCCGCGGGACAGGAGACTGAAAAACTGTTTTTT. This gives the protein CASSQAAGQETEKLFF.

The chain uses TRBV18 and TRBJ2-7; D ambiguous. The ends were cut back, 5 bases at V and 1 base at J, with 12 bases in the middle. The CDR3 sequence is 14 residues long. Germline loops: CDR1 KGHSH, CDR2 LQKENI. In DNA form, the CDR3 reads TGTGCCAGCTCATACAGCCACCCATCCTACGAGCAGTACTTC. Translation: CASSYSHPSYEQYF.

The V call is TRBV7-9, the J call TRBJ2-2; 10 nucleotides align to TRBD2. Trimming took 5 bases from V and 5 from J; bases not matched to a gene: 11. Germline V lookup: CDR1 SEHNR, CDR2 FQNEAQ (reference sequence). CDR3 size: 17 residues. Here the CDR3 DNA reads TGTGCCAGCAGCCCTCTCCGGCTAGCGGGAGTGACCGGGGAGCTGTTTTTT. It specifies CASSPLRLAGVTGELFF.

This chain uses TRBV6-5 with TRBJ1-2; D is uncertain. Trimming cost V 2 bases and J 1 base, with 14 bases left between them. The V gene's germline CDR1 is MNHEY and CDR2 SVGAGI. The CDR3 length is 16 residues. CDR3 DNA sequence: TGTGCCAGCAGTTACCTCGACTGGTACGGTAACTATGGCTACACCTTC. Protein: CASSYLDWYGNYGYTF.

The genes are TRBV28 and TRBJ1-6; no reliable D call. The length of the CDR3 is 15 residues. Per the germline V gene, CDR1 is MDHEN and CDR2 is SYDVKM. V dropped 4 bases and J dropped 0 bases, with 7 bases sitting between them. CDR3 sequence (DNA): TGTGCCAGCAGTTCAACAGCCTCCTATAATTCACCCCTCCACTTT. Translating it yields CASSSTASYNSPLHF.

The chain uses TRBV15 and TRBJ1-1; no clear D. In germline, CDR1 is LNHNV, CDR2 YYDKDF (reference sequence). The germline V and J ends were trimmed by 0 bases and 3 bases, with 8 bases remaining between them. This CDR3 has 14 residues. The CDR3 is CATSRELGYTEAFF. As DNA, the CDR3 is TGTGCCACCAGCAGAGAACTCGGTTACACTGAAGCTTTCTTT.

The V gene is TRBV28, the J gene TRBJ2-7; D not certain. With 2 bases removed from V and 6 bases from J, the gap between germline ends came to 8 bases. The CDR3 covers 12 residues. Germline V lookup: CDR1 MDHEN, CDR2 SYDVKM. DNA for the CDR3: TGTGCCAGCAGTTTAGGGGTACCCGAGCAGTACTTC. Its translation is CASSLGVPEQYF.

The rearrangement uses TRBV5-4 and TRBJ2-7; a weak D match, TRBD2 (5 bases). CDR3 size: 13 residues. CDR1 and CDR2 (germline): SGHNT, YYREEE (reference sequence). V was trimmed by 4 bases and J by 7 bases, leaving 15 bases between them. CDR3 protein: CASSPTLREEQYF. The DNA of the CDR3 is TGTGCCAGCAGCCCAACTCTGAGGGAGGAGCAGTACTTC.